Shown below are 19 T cell receptor beta chains from a single sample sequenced in a study of shared clonotypes between healthy human individuals. Measured with immunoSEQ multiplex PCR; TCRdb has only the in-frame clones, and not every one. Of some 790,000 clones listed, just under 75% were seen once; the top ten hold more than 1.5%. Sequenced material: memory CD4+ T cells sorted from blood. Subset in this sample: CD45RA-negative fraction. Receptor source: a woman under 40 in good health.

This rearrangement joins TRBV5-1 to TRBJ2-7; D call uncertain. Per germline, CDR1 SGHRS and CDR2 YFSETQ. With 0 bases removed from V and 0 bases from J, the gap between germline ends came to 4 bases. The length of the CDR3 is 13 residues. The CDR3 bases are TGCGCCAGCAGCTTGGAGGCCTCCTACGAGCAGTACTTC. Its protein product is CASSLEASYEQYF. Variable domain in full (rest from reference TRBV5-1 and TRBJ2-7): KAGVTQTPRYLIKTRGQQVTLSCSPISGHRSVSWYQQTPGQGLQFLFEYFSETQRNKGNFPGRFSGRQFSNSRSEMNVSTLELGDSALYLCASSLEASYEQYFGPGTRLTVT.

Here the CDR3 reads CASKEARAAGELFF. The CDR3 DNA reads as TGTGCCAGCAAGGAGGCTAGGGCCGCCGGGGAGCTGTTTTTT. This chain joins TRBV6-4 and TRBJ2-2, with D maybe TRBD2 (5 bases). V lost 7 bases and J lost 6, with 15 bases in between. Germline CDR1 is MRHNA and CDR2 is SNTAGT. This CDR3 contains 14 residues.

The genes are TRBV5-4 and TRBJ2-1; TRBD2 agrees at 7 bases. The CDR3 has 15 amino acids. CDR1 and CDR2 (germline): SGHNT, YYREEE (reference sequence). Trimming at V came to 1 base and at J to 5 bases, leaving 6 bases not matched to a gene. The CDR3 sequence: CASSLMLAENNEQFF. As DNA, the CDR3 is TGTGCCAGCAGCTTGATGCTAGCGGAAAACAATGAGCAGTTCTTC.

Regarding this clone: This may stem from a read error, because a much larger clone lies one nucleotide away. The V call is TRBV5-4, the J call TRBJ2-7; D remains ambiguous. Trimming took 4 bases from V and 2 from J, leaving 4 bases between them. CDR3 size: 11 residues. CDR1 SGHNT and CDR2 YYREEE come from the germline V gene (reference sequence). This CDR3 is CASSGAYEQYF. CDR3 bases: TGTGCCAGCAGCGGGGCCTACGAGCAGTACTTC.

Details on this clone: Without the conserved terminal phenylalanine or tryptophan, this CDR3 likely stems from a read error. It is unclear where the CDR3 begins or ends on the DNA, so no DNA is shown, and the CDR3 is as TCRdb lists it. The V call is TRBV7-7, the J call TRBJ1-1; TRBD1 was called by the table and not checked on the DNA. Both ends counted, the CDR3 spans 12 residues. Looked up from germline, CDR1 is SSHAT and CDR2 is FNYEAQ (reference sequence). The CDR3 sequence: CASSLGRGDPSV.

This chain uses TRBV18 with TRBJ1-2; D ambiguous. Germline CDR1 reads KGHSH; CDR2 reads LQKENI. The CDR3 contains 15 residues. With 1 base removed from V and 2 bases from J, the gap between germline ends came to 11 bases. DNA for the CDR3: TGTGCCAGCTCACCACGGCCCGATGGAAACTATGGCTACACCTTC. Translated, it gives CASSPRPDGNYGYTF.

This clone was seen more than once but under ten times. The chain combines TRBV27 with TRBJ2-1; 9 bases are shared with TRBD1. This CDR3 region has 20 residues. Unmatched junction bases numbered 17, after V lost 5 bases and J lost 0 bases. From germline, CDR1 is MNHEY and CDR2 SMNVEV (reference sequence). CDR3 protein: CASSGYSGQGAGSSYNEQFF. The CDR3 bases are TGTGCCAGCAGTGGCTATTCGGGACAGGGAGCTGGGAGCTCCTACAATGAGCAGTTCTTC.

This rearrangement joins TRBV19 to TRBJ2-1, with TRBD2 matching over 12 bases. Germline lookup yields CDR1 LNHDA and CDR2 SQIVND (reference sequence). V dropped 9 bases and J dropped 7; count of bases not matched to a gene: 10. The CDR3 contains 15 residues. As DNA, the CDR3 is TGTGCCAGCGGGCTAGCGGGAGGGCAGGGGAATGAGCAGTTCTTC. Translation: CASGLAGGQGNEQFF.

This clone showed up just once. The chain couples TRBV6-1 to TRBJ1-3; D is unresolved. The CDR3 spans 18 residues. V was pared by 1 base and J by 10 bases, with 26 bases between. From germline, CDR1 is MNHNS and CDR2 SASEGT. CDR3 sequence (DNA): TGTGCCAGCAGTGAAGTTGCCAGTAGGCAGGAAAGATTACGAACCATATATTTT. It translates to CASSEVASRQERLRTIYF.

The chain has TRBV29-1 and TRBJ2-7, with a weak D call TRBD2 (6 bases). This CDR3 has 16 amino acids. Looked up from germline, CDR1 is SQVTM and CDR2 is ANQGSEA. V dropped 7 bases and J dropped 6 bases, with 28 bases sitting between them. CDR3 coding DNA: TGCAGCGCCCTGGTGTTGACTGGGGGAGGTAACTTCGAGCAGTACTTC. Protein product: CSALVLTGGGNFEQYF.

Regarding this clone: Mismatch with germline at one junction end may stem from a read error. Other DNA sequences within the sample encode an identical CDR3. This chain links TRBV29-1 with TRBJ2-6; possible D gene TRBD1, 5 bases. Germline lookup yields CDR1 SQVTM and CDR2 ANQGSEA. The CDR3 totals 12 residues. As DNA, the CDR3 is TGCAGCGTTTTCTCTGGGGCCAATGTCCTGACTTTC. Residues: CSVFSGANVLTF. Supplemented by reference TRBV29-1 and TRBJ2-6, the full variable domain reads SAVISQKPSRDICQRGTSLTIQCQVDSQVTMMFWYRQQPGQSLTLIATANQGSEATYESGFVIDKFPISRPNLTFSTLTVSNMSPEDSSIYLCSVFSGANVLTFGAGSRLTVL.

This rearrangement joins TRBV6-5 to TRBJ2-1; D not resolved. Per the germline V gene, CDR1 is MNHEY and CDR2 is SVGAGI. The germline V and J ends were trimmed by 6 bases and 4 bases, with 10 bases remaining between them. This CDR3 spans 13 amino acids. The CDR3 nucleotides are TGTGCCAGCAGCCAACAGCGATACAATGAGCAGTTCTTC. It yields the protein CASSQQRYNEQFF.

The CDR3 region has the DNA TGTGCCAGCAGTTTATCTAGCGGGAGCCGAAGTGAGCAGTTCTTC. Translated: CASSLSSGSRSEQFF. The chain is built from TRBV28 and TRBJ2-1, with 10 bases aligning to TRBD2. CDR3 size: 15 residues. Per germline, CDR1 MDHEN and CDR2 SYDVKM. The V gene end was trimmed by 1 base and the J gene end by 9 bases; junction bases not matched to a gene: 6.

V and J are TRBV4-2 and TRBJ2-2; perhaps TRBD2 as D (5 bases). Germline V CDR1 and CDR2: LGHNA, YNFKEQ. The V gene lost 1 base and the J gene lost 5 bases, with 14 bases spanning the gap. The CDR3 covers 16 residues. The CDR3 DNA is TGTGCCAGCAGCCAAGCCCAGCGGAGCGGTACCGGGGAGCTGTTTTTT. Protein sequence: CASSQAQRSGTGELFF.

This chain uses TRBV5-6 with TRBJ1-2; 8 nucleotides align to TRBD1. Trimming cost V 2 bases and J 0 bases; bases outside gene matches: 6. The CDR3 consists of 16 residues. CDR1 is SGHDT, CDR2 YYEEEE, per germline. CDR3: CASSFGGTGANYGYTF. CDR3 nucleotide sequence: TGTGCCAGCAGCTTTGGAGGGACAGGAGCTAACTATGGCTACACCTTC. Full variable domain (remainder filled in from reference TRBV5-6 and TRBJ1-2): DAGVTQSPTHLIKTRGQQVTLRCSPKSGHDTVSWYQQALGQGPQFIFQYYEEEERQRGNFPDRFSGHQFPNYSSELNVNALLLGDSALYLCASSFGGTGANYGYTFGSGTRLTVV.

V and J are TRBV5-8 and TRBJ2-6; D possibly corresponds to TRBD1 (6 bases). V dropped 6 bases and J dropped 3 bases, with 22 bases sitting between them. The germline V gene encodes CDR1 SGHTS and CDR2 YDEGEE. CDR3 length equals 18 residues. In DNA form, the CDR3 reads TGTGCCAGCATTCGGGTTAGAGCCCTAGGGGGTGGGGCCAACGTCCTGACTTTC. The encoded protein is CASIRVRALGGGANVLTF.

The rearrangement uses TRBV29-1 and TRBJ2-7; D ambiguous. V dropped 2 bases and J dropped 4 bases, with 18 bases sitting between them. The CDR3 spans 15 residues. Germline V gene lookup returns CDR1 SQVTM and CDR2 ANQGSEA. Here the CDR3 reads CSVEIEAKGEYEQYF. CDR3 sequence (DNA): TGCAGCGTTGAAATTGAGGCAAAGGGCGAGTACGAGCAGTACTTC.

In its sample, this clone was seen once. J is TRBJ1-2 and V is TRBV28; D is unresolved. Deletions cut 6 bases from V and 4 bases from J, with 12 bases between. The CDR3 runs 13 residues. Germline V gives CDR1 MDHEN, CDR2 SYDVKM. CDR3 DNA sequence: TGTGCCAGCAGCCCAAACGCTCCCTATGGCTACACCTTC. Protein product: CASSPNAPYGYTF.

The J gene is TRBJ1-2, the V gene TRBV28, with D possibly TRBD1 on 5 matching bases. CDR3 size: 15 residues. Germline-derived CDR1 and CDR2 are MDHEN and SYDVKM. V was trimmed by 7 bases and J by 7 bases, leaving 22 bases between them. The CDR3 loop reads CASTEKSRGVGGYTF. The CDR3 DNA reads TGTGCCAGCACCGAGAAGAGCCGGGGGGTCGGTGGCTACACCTTC.